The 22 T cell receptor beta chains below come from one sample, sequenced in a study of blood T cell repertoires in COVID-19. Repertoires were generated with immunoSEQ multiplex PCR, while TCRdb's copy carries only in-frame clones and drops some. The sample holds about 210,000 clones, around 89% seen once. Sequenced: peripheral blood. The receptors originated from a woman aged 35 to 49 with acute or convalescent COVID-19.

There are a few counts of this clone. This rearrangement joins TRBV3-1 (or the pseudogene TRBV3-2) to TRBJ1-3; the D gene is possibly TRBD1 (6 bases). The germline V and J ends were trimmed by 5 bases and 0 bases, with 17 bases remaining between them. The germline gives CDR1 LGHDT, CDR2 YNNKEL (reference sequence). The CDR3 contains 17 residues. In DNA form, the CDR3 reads TGTGCCAGCAGCACGACCCGGGACATACGCTCTGGAAACACCATATATTTT. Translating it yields CASSTTRDIRSGNTIYF.

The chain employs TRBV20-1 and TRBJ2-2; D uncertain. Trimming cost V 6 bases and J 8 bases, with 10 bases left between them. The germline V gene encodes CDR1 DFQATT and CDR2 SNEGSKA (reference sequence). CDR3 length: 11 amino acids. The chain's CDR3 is CSATRLGELFF. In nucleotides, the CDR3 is TGCAGTGCAACTCGCCTTGGGGAGCTGTTTTTT.

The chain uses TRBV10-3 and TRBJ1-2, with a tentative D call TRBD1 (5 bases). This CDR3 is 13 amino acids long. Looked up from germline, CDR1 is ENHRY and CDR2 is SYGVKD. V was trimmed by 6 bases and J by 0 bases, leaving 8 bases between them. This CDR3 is CAISQDTNYGYTF. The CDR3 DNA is TGTGCCATCAGCCAGGACACTAACTATGGCTACACCTTC.

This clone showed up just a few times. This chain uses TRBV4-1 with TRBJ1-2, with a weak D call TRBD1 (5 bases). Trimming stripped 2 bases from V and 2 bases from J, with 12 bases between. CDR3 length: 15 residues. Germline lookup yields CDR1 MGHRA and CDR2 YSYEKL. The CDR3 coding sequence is TGCGCCAGCAGCCAACTGATTGGGGCCAACTATGGCTACACCTTC. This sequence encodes CASSQLIGANYGYTF.

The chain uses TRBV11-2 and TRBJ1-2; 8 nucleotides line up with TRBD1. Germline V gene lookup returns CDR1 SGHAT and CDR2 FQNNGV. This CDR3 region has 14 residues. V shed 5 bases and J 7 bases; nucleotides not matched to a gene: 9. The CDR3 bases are TGTGCCAGCAGCCCTCAGGGGGCTGCTATTGGCTACACCTTC. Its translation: CASSPQGAAIGYTF.

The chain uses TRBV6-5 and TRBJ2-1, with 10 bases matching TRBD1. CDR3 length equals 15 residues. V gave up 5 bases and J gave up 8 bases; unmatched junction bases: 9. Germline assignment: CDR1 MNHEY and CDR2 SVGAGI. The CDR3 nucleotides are TGTGCCAGCAGTCCCCGGACAGGGGGTTTCTATGAGCAGTTCTTC. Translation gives CASSPRTGGFYEQFF.

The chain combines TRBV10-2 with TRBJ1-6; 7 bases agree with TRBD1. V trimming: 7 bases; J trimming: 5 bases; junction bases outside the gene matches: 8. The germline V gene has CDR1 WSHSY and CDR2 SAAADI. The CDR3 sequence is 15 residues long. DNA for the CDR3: TGCGCCAGCATTCGACAGGGTTTTGATAATTCACCCCTCCACTTT. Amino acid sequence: CASIRQGFDNSPLHF.

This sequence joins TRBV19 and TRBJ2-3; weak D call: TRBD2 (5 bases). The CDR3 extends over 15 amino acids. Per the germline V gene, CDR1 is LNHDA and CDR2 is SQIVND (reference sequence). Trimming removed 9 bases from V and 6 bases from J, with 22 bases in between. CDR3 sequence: CASRQTGPAVDTQYF. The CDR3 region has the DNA TGTGCCAGCCGCCAAACCGGGCCAGCGGTCGATACGCAGTATTTT.

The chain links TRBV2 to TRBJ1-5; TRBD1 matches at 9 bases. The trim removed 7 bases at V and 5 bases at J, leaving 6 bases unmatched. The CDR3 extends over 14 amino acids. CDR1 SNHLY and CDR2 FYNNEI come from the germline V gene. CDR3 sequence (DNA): TGTGCCAGCACCCCGACAGGGGGTGATCAGCCCCAGCATTTT. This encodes CASTPTGGDQPQHF.

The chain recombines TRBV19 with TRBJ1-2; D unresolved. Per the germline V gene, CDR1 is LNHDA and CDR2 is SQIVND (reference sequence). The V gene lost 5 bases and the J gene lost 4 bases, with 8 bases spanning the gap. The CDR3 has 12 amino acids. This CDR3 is CASSPAAYGYTF. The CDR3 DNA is TGTGCCAGTAGTCCGGCGGCCTATGGCTACACCTTC.

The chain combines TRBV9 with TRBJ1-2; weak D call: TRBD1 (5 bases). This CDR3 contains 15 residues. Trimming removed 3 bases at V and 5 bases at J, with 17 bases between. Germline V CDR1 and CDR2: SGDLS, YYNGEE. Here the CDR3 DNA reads TGTGCCAGCAGCGAGGGACCAACGGGAGGGTATGGCTACACCTTC. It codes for CASSEGPTGGYGYTF.

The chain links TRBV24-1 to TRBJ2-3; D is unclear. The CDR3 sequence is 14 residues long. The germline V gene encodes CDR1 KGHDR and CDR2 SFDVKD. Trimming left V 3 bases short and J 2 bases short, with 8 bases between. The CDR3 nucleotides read TGTGCCACCAGTGATGAAAGCCCCACAGATACGCAGTATTTT. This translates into CATSDESPTDTQYF.

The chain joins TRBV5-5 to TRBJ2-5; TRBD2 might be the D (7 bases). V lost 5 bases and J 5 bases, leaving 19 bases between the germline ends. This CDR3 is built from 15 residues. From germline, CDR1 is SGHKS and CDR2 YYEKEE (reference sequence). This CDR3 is CASRGMRGPEETQYF. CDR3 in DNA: TGTGCCAGCAGGGGGATGCGGGGGCCCGAGGAGACCCAGTACTTC. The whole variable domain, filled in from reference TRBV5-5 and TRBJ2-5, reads DAGVTQSPTHLIKTRGQQVTLRCSPISGHKSVSWYQQVLGQGPQFIFQYYEKEERGRGNFPDRFSARQFPNYSSELNVNALLLGDSALYLCASRGMRGPEETQYFGPGTRLLVL.

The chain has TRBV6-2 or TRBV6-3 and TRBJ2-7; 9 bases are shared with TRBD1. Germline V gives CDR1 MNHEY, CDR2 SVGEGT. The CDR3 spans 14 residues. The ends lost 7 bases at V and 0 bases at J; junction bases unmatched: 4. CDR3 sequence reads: CASIPTGGSYEQYV. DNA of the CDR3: TGTGCCAGCATCCCGACAGGGGGCTCCTACGAGCAGTACGTC.

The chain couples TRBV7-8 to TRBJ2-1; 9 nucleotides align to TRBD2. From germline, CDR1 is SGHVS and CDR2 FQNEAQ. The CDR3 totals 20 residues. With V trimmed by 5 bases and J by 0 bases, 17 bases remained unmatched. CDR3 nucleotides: TGTGCCAGCAGCCCGGGATGGGCGGGGGGGAGGATAAGCTCCTACAATGAGCAGTTCTTC. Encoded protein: CASSPGWAGGRISSYNEQFF. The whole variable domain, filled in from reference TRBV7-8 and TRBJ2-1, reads GAGVSQSPRYKVAKRGQDVALRCDPISGHVSLFWYQQALGQGPEFLTYFQNEAQLDKSGLPSDRFFAERPEGSVSTLKIQRTQQEDSAVYLCASSPGWAGGRISSYNEQFFGPGTRLTVL.

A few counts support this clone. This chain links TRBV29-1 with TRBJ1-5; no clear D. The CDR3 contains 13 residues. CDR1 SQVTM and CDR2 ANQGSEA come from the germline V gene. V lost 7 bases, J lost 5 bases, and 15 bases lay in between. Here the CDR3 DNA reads TGCAGCGCTGCCTCCGGGGAGGATCAGCCCCAGCATTTT. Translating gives CSAASGEDQPQHF.

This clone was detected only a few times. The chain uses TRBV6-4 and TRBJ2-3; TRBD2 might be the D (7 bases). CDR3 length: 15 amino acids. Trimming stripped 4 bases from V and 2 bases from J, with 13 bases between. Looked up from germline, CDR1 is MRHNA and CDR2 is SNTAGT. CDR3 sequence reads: CASSASGGATDTQYF. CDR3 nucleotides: TGTGCCAGCAGTGCTAGTGGGGGGGCCACAGATACGCAGTATTTT.

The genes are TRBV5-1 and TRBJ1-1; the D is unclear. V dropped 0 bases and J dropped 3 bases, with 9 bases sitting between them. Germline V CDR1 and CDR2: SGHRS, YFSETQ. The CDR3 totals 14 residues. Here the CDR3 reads CASSLDGRDTEAFF. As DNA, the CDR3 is TGCGCCAGCAGCTTGGACGGGCGGGACACTGAAGCTTTCTTT.

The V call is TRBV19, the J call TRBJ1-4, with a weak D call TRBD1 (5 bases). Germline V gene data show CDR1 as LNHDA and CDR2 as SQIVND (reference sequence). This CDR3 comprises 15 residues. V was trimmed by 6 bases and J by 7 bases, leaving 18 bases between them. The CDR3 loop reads CASSDQGFRLEKLFF. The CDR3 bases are TGTGCCAGTAGCGACCAGGGATTCCGTCTTGAAAAACTGTTTTTT.

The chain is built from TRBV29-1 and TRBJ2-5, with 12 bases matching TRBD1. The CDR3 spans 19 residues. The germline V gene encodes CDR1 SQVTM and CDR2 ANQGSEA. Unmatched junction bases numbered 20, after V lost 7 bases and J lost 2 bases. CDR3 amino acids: CSARIYPGTGGENQETQYF. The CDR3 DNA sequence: TGCAGCGCACGGATTTATCCCGGGACAGGGGGCGAGAATCAAGAGACCCAGTACTTC.

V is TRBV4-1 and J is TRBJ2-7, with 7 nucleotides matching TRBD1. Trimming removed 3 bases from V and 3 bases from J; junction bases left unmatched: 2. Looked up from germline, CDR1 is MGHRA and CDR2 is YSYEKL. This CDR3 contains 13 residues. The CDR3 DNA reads TGCGCCAGCAGCCACCACAGGGGCTACGAGCAGTACGTC. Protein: CASSHHRGYEQYV.

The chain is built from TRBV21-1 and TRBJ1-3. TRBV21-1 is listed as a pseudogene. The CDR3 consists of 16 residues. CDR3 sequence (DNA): TGTGCCAGCAGCAAAGCGGAGGGAAGGGGTGGAAACACCATATATTTT. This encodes CASSKAEGRGGNTIYF.